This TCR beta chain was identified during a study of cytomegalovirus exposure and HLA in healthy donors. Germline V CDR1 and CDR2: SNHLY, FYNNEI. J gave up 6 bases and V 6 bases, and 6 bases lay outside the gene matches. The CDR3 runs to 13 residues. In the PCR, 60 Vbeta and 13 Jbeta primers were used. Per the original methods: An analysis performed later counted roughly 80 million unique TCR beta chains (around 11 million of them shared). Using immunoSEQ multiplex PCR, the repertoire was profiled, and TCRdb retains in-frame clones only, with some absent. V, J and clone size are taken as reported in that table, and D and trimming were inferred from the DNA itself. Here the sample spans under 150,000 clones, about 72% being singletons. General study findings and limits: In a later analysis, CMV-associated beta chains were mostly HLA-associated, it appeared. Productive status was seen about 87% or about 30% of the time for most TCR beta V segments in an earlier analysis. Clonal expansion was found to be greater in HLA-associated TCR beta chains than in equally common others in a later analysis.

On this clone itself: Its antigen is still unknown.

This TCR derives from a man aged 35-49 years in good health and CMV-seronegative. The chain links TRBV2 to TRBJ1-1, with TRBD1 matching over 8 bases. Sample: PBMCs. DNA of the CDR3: TGTGCCAGCAGGGGGACAGGTGCCGCTGAAGCTTTCTTT. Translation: CASRGTGAAEAFF.